The 13 T cell receptor beta chains below were found in one sample sequenced in a study of vaccination effects on CD4 cells after COVID-19. Sequencing was performed with immunoSEQ multiplex PCR; in TCRdb, only in-frame clones are kept and a portion is missing. There are roughly 46,000 clones in the sample; around 80% occur only once, and about 5.4% lies in the top ten. Once cultured for more than nine days, the cells underwent separation to obtain CD4+ T cells. The person had a PCR-confirmed SARS-CoV-2 infection during March to December 2020. Participants each got two BNT162b2 or mRNA-1273 vaccine doses. Their recognized antigens are unknown. Sequenced material: CD4+ T cells from PBMCs cultured without peptide, taken after COVID-19 vaccination. These TCRs come from a human donor who had a prior SARS-CoV-2 infection.

There are a few counts of this clone. The chain links TRBV7-9 to TRBJ1-2; weak D call: TRBD1 (6 bases). CDR3 length: 13 residues. The germline gives CDR1 SEHNR, CDR2 FQNEAQ (reference sequence). Trimming took off 3 bases at V and 8 bases at J, with 13 bases between the two ends. The CDR3 DNA is TGTGCCAGCAGCTTTACTGAGGGGGGAGGCTACACCTTC. It encodes CASSFTEGGGYTF. The variable domain in full, completed from reference TRBV7-9 and TRBJ1-2, reads DTGVSQNPRHKITKRGQNVTFRCDPISEHNRLYWYRQTLGQGPEFLTYFQNEAQLEKSRLLSDRFSAERPKGSFSTLEIQRTEQGDSAMYLCASSFTEGGGYTFGSGTRLTVV.

The CDR3 here is CASRALAGGIQNKPFTDTQYF. CDR3 DNA: TGTGCCAGCAGGGCACTTGCGGGAGGAATCCAGAACAAACCCTTCACAGATACGCAGTATTTT. This sequence joins TRBV3-1 (or the pseudogene TRBV3-2) and TRBJ2-3; 8 bases match TRBD2. J was trimmed by 2 bases and V by 6 bases; bases with no gene match: 25. Germline values: CDR1 LGHDT, CDR2 YNNKEL (reference sequence). The length of the CDR3 is 21 residues.

This chain links TRBV7-9 with TRBJ1-4; TRBD1 is a possible D gene (5 bases). This CDR3 has 15 residues. Per germline, CDR1 SEHNR and CDR2 FQNEAQ (reference sequence). V lost 4 bases and J 6 bases, leaving 15 bases between the germline ends. CDR3 DNA: TGTGCCAGCAGCTATATTAGGGACGGGGATGAAAAACTGTTTTTT. Translating gives CASSYIRDGDEKLFF.

J is TRBJ2-1 and V is TRBV4-2; D is perhaps TRBD2 (5 bases). The CDR3 spans 15 residues. Germline CDR1 is LGHNA and CDR2 is YNFKEQ. Trimming shortened V by 4 bases and J by 6 bases, and 16 bases separated the two germline ends. The CDR3 region is CASSRGLGGSNEQFF. Written as DNA, the CDR3 is TGTGCCAGCAGCCGAGGGTTGGGTGGAAGCAATGAGCAGTTCTTC.

The rearrangement links TRBV11-3 to TRBJ1-4; 11 nucleotides match TRBD1. The CDR3 runs 15 residues. Per the germline V gene, CDR1 is SGHNT and CDR2 is YENEEA. Germline trimming cut 4 bases from V and 8 bases from J; bases unmatched to any gene: 6. CDR3 sequence (DNA): TGTGCCAGCAGCTCCCGGGACAGGGGGAACGAAAAACTGTTTTTT. This encodes CASSSRDRGNEKLFF.

The chain has TRBV19 and TRBJ1-2; no firm D call. Trimming took off 2 bases at V and 3 bases at J, with 10 bases between the two ends. The CDR3 length is 14 residues. Germline V gene lookup returns CDR1 LNHDA and CDR2 SQIVND (reference sequence). This CDR3 is CASSIRQADYGYTF. The CDR3 DNA is TGTGCCAGTAGTATACGCCAGGCCGACTATGGCTACACCTTC. Variable domain in full (rest from reference TRBV19 and TRBJ1-2): DGGITQSPKYLFRKEGQNVTLSCEQNLNHDAMYWYRQDPGQGLRLIYYSQIVNDFQKGDIAEGYSVSREKKESFPLTVTSAQKNPTAFYLCASSIRQADYGYTFGSGTRLTVV.

The chain is built from TRBV6-2 or TRBV6-3 and TRBJ2-7, with TRBD1 identical over 8 bases. The J segment lost 3 bases and the V segment lost 6 bases, leaving 10 bases of the junction unmatched. Germline CDR1 MNHEY, CDR2 SVGEGT. The CDR3 runs 15 residues. CDR3 amino acids: CASSDGTGRVYEQYF. The CDR3 coding sequence is TGTGCCAGCAGCGATGGGACAGGTCGTGTCTACGAGCAGTACTTC.

A single count supports this clone. V and J are TRBV11-2 and TRBJ1-4; 7 bases line up with TRBD1. Germline lookup yields CDR1 SGHAT and CDR2 FQNNGV. The CDR3 consists of 15 residues. With V trimmed by 7 bases and J by 3 bases, 8 bases remained unmatched. This chain's CDR3 is CASTPRDRSNEKLFF. The CDR3, as DNA: TGTGCCAGCACCCCAAGGGACAGATCTAATGAAAAACTGTTTTTT.

This chain uses TRBV6-5 with TRBJ1-1; D may be TRBD1 (6 bases). CDR3 length equals 14 residues. V lost 0 bases, J lost 8 bases, and 13 bases lay in between. Germline CDR1 is MNHEY and CDR2 is SVGAGI. CDR3 loop: CASSYSGGWAEAFF. CDR3 coding DNA: TGTGCCAGCAGTTACTCAGGGGGATGGGCCGAAGCTTTCTTT.

The chain is built from TRBV15 and TRBJ1-1; D not certain. Trimming pared 3 bases from V and 0 bases from J, leaving 11 bases between. Per germline, CDR1 LNHNV and CDR2 YYDKDF (reference sequence). This CDR3 comprises 15 residues. DNA for the CDR3: TGTGCCACCAGCAGGACATTTGGCATGAACACTGAAGCTTTCTTT. Its translation is CATSRTFGMNTEAFF.

In this sample, this clone turned up a few times. V usage is TRBV6-5 and J usage is TRBJ1-5; D uncertain. CDR3 length equals 15 residues. V shed 6 bases and J shed 5 bases, with 17 bases lying between them. CDR1 is MNHEY, CDR2 SVGAGI, per germline. As DNA, the CDR3 is TGTGCCAGCAGCCGAGATCGCGGAACCGATCAGCCCCAGCATTTT. It codes for CASSRDRGTDQPQHF.

V gene TRBV5-5 combines with J gene TRBJ2-5; TRBD2 might be the D (5 bases). CDR3 length: 15 residues. Germline V lookup: CDR1 SGHKS, CDR2 YYEKEE (reference sequence). The germline V and J ends were trimmed by 4 bases and 4 bases, with 17 bases remaining between them. CDR3 sequence: CASSPPLVGGETQYF. The CDR3 nucleotides read TGTGCCAGCAGCCCACCCCTGGTAGGAGGAGAGACCCAGTACTTC.

The CDR3 is CSVGPGGGNQPQHF. The CDR3 coding sequence is TGCAGCGTCGGTCCAGGGGGTGGCAATCAGCCCCAGCATTTT. The chain recombines TRBV29-1 with TRBJ1-5; TRBD1 matches 7 bases. The CDR3 has 14 residues. With V trimmed by 6 bases and J by 2 bases, 7 bases remained unmatched. Germline loops: CDR1 SQVTM, CDR2 ANQGSEA.